This T cell receptor (beta chain) was profiled in a study of T-cell reconstitution after alpha-beta-depleted transplantation in children listed by TCRdb under 2016. General notes on the study: Using TCR repertoire profiling, the study quantitatively followed how T-cell immune reconstitution unfolded in children after TCRalphabeta/CD19-depleted allogeneic hematopoietic cell transplantation.

The method behind the library was PCR. Sequencing was carried out with an Illumina HiSeq 2500. Molecular barcoding was employed in the preparation of TCR libraries, with unique molecular identifiers being used to normalize TCRbeta repertoire quantification. TCRdb applied fastp at Q25 and MiXCR to the public reads, then kept only in-frame beta chains. Each entry is one CDR3 protein sequence, shown with its most common DNA and genes. The sample yields some 300,000 distinct CDR3 sequences; over 7% were counted once. The top ten clones comprise around 9.8% of the sample. Per the publication, the treatment or condition label means: allogeneic hematopoietic cell transplantation with graft depleted of TCRalphabeta T cells and CD19 B cells. Transplant recipients were children who received TCRalphabeta/CD19-depleted allogeneic hematopoietic cell grafts. CDR3 length: 12 amino acids, cysteine to phenylalanine. Only CDR3 DNA is held: 36 bases, read in frame from base 1. V is clipped by 5 bases and J by 9 bases, and the sequence between their germline boundaries is 11 bases long. From a lookup of the germline V gene, CDR1 and CDR2 are MNHEY and SVGAGI.

Broad study findings and their caveats: The apparently early alphabetaT-cell count recovery about two months after transplant was reportedly dependent on only several hundred rapidly expanded clones derived from non-depleted graft cells. Hyperexpanded clone frequencies declined over subsequent months; after one year, T-cell counts and TCRbeta diversity were mostly attributed to newly produced T cells. In some patients, the high TCRbeta diversity seen at day 60 was put down to recipient T cells and intrathymic progenitors that had survived conditioning.

This clonotype was recorded at least ten times. What antigen it recognizes has not been identified. Base qualities are not recorded, but no much larger clone differs from it by a single base. This material consisted of peripheral blood, taken 360 days after TCRalphabeta/CD19-depleted stem cell transplant. The clonotype comes from a female patient aged 2-9 years who had a stem cell transplant for Fanconi anemia, so the T cells may come from the graft donor. The chain couples TRBV6-5 to TRBJ2-1; the D gene is not confidently resolved. The CDR3: CASSPSSLEQFF. The DNA sequence reads TGTGCCAGCAGTCCCAGTTCTCTTGAGCAGTTCTTC.